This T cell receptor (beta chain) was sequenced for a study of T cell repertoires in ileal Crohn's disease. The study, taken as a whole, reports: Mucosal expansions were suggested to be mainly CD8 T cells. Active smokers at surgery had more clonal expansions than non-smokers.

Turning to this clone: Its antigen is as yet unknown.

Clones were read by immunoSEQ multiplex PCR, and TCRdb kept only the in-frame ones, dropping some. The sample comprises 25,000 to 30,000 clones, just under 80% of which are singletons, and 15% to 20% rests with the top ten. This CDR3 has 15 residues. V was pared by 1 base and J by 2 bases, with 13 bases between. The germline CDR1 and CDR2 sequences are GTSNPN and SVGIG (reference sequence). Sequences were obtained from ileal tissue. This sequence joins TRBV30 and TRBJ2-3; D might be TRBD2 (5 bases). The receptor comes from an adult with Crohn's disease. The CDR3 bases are TGTGCCTGGAGTGCTGGACTGCCAAACACAGATACGCAGTATTTT. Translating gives CAWSAGLPNTDTQYF.